The next 4 T cell receptor beta chains were all read from a single sample in a study of regulatory T cells in long-lasting Graves disease. Time point denoted: newly diagnosed GD, antithyroid drugs for less than 3 months. PBMC-derived RNA was used for the TCR library. Through Arm-PCR of CDR3 regions and iRepertoire HTBI primers, TCR beta libraries were built. Each CDR3 protein gets one entry after TCRdb re-called the multiplex PCR reads with MiXCR. Found here are about 360,000 distinct CDR3 sequences, roughly 17% of them singletons; the top ten hold roughly 21%. These same data were also listed under a study on T cells in Graves' hyperthyroidism and ophthalmopathy.

Sequencing was performed on peripheral blood mononuclear cells (PBMCs), taken at new diagnosis, from a patient treated with antithyroid drugs. Source of these receptors: a young woman with Graves disease.

In regard to this clonotype: A much larger clone differs by one base, so this may be a read error. The chain links TRBV28 to TRBJ2-7, with 7 bases lining up with TRBD2. CDR3 length: 14 residues. Per the germline V gene, CDR1 is MDHEN and CDR2 is SYDVKM. CDR3 DNA sequence: TGTGCCAGCACCATGGCTAGCGGAACCTACGGGCAGTACTTC. The encoded protein is CASTMASGTYGQYF.

This clonotype was detected only a few times. The rearrangement uses TRBV28 and TRBJ2-6; D possibly corresponds to TRBD2 (6 bases). Per germline, CDR1 MDHEN and CDR2 SYDVKM. With 8 bases removed from V and 0 bases from J, the gap between germline ends came to 11 bases. CDR3 size: 15 residues. CDR3 sequence (DNA): TGTGCCAGCGTCATGGGGGGCTCTGGGGCCAACGTCCTGACTTTC. Its translation is CASVMGGSGANVLTF.

This clonotype was found many times. The chain couples TRBV7-8 to TRBJ2-7; a weak D match, TRBD1 (6 bases). CDR3 length: 15 amino acids. Germline V CDR1 and CDR2: SGHVS, FQNEAQ. V shed 1 base and J shed 0 bases, with 10 bases lying between them. The CDR3 region is CASSLVGAVSYEQYF. The CDR3 DNA follows: TGTGCCAGCAGCTTAGTGGGGGCCGTCTCCTACGAGCAGTACTTC.

This clonotype has at least ten counts. The chain employs TRBV7-9 and TRBJ2-7; 7 bases map to TRBD2. Germline V gene lookup returns CDR1 SEHNR and CDR2 FQNEAQ (reference sequence). This CDR3 spans 14 amino acids. With V trimmed by 5 bases and J by 7 bases, 11 bases remained unmatched. CDR3 protein: CASSPDGSGSEQYF. DNA of the CDR3: TGTGCCAGCAGCCCAGATGGTAGCGGGTCGGAGCAGTACTTC.